This T cell receptor beta chain was sequenced in a study of Graves' ophthalmopathy and Graves' hyperthyroidism. There are many counts of this clonotype. Losses at the gene ends were 3 bases for V and 5 bases for J; bases not matched to a gene: 10. CDR1 is SGHTA and CDR2 is FQGTGA in the germline V gene. The CDR3 has 17 amino acids. RNA served as the template for amplifying TCR beta CDR3 regions. First-round RT-PCR with HTBI primers preceded a second-round multiplex PCR. TCRdb redid the calling of the multiplex PCR reads with MiXCR, one entry per CDR3 protein. This sample has 660,000 or so distinct CDR3 sequences, with over 40% found just once.

This TCR derives from an adult man with Graves' ophthalmopathy. Sequencing was done on a sample of peripheral blood. This chain links TRBV7-3 with TRBJ2-2; 9 bases fit TRBD2. In DNA form, the CDR3 reads TGTGCCAGCAGCTTTCATGAGCGGGGGGCGCGAACCGGGGAGCTGTTTTTT. This gives the protein CASSFHERGARTGELFF.